These T cell receptor beta chains were read from a single sample in a study of vaccination effects on CD4 cells after COVID-19. The table came from immunoSEQ multiplex PCR; TCRdb's copy has only in-frame clones and leaves some out. The repertoire includes over 55,000 clones, roughly 79% of them detected once, and roughly 2.7% sits in the top ten. Their antigens remain unidentified. Specimen: CD4+ T cells from PBMCs cultured with HCoV-229E spike peptides, collected before COVID-19 vaccination. These receptors originate from a human donor who received a COVID-19 vaccine. CDR3s include the opening cysteine and the closing phenylalanine or tryptophan. The D gene is left open where the match is weak. Size values are once, few and many counts, or a class for expanded clones, and some rows have none.

d_call: -
clone_size: -
v_call: TRBV7-8
j_call: TRBJ2-6
cdr3_aa: CASSLVVGLSSGANVLTF
cdr3_nt: TGTGCCAGCAGCTTAGTAGTAGGCCTCAGCTCTGGGGCCAACGTCCTGACTTTC

d_call: -
clone_size: -
v_call: TRBV30
j_call: TRBJ1-2
cdr3_aa: CAWSVHTGAGSYTF
cdr3_nt: TGTGCCTGGAGTGTACACACGGGGGCGGGGAGCTACACCTTC

d_call: TRBD2
clone_size: once
v_call: TRBV10-3
j_call: TRBJ2-3
cdr3_aa: CAISPGGAGRSTDTQYF
cdr3_nt: TGTGCCATCAGTCCTGGGGGAGCGGGGCGGTCCACAGATACGCAGTATTTT

d_call: -
clone_size: -
v_call: TRBV7-9
j_call: TRBJ2-4
cdr3_aa: CASSLAGRANIQYF
cdr3_nt: TGTGCCAGCAGCTTAGCGGGCAGGGCGAACATTCAGTACTTC

d_call: TRBD1
clone_size: -
v_call: TRBV5-1
j_call: TRBJ1-4
cdr3_aa: CASSLGGTARVEKLFF
cdr3_nt: TGCGCCAGCAGCTTGGGGGGGACAGCCCGGGTAGAAAAACTGTTTTTT

d_call: -
clone_size: -
v_call: TRBV30
j_call: TRBJ1-5
cdr3_aa: CAWSGHPEGNQPQHF
cdr3_nt: TGTGCCTGGAGTGGTCACCCCGAGGGAAATCAGCCCCAGCATTTT

d_call: -
clone_size: -
v_call: TRBV5-1
j_call: TRBJ2-5
cdr3_aa: CASSTRSRSRGETQYF
cdr3_nt: TGCGCCAGCAGCACGCGGTCCCGGTCCCGGGGAGAGACCCAGTACTTC

d_call: TRBD1
clone_size: -
v_call: TRBV19
j_call: TRBJ1-5
cdr3_aa: CASTSRGQGPRGNQPQHF
cdr3_nt: TGTGCCAGTACCTCTCGGGGACAGGGGCCGAGGGGCAATCAGCCCCAGCATTTT

d_call: TRBD1
clone_size: -
v_call: TRBV7-3
j_call: TRBJ2-3
cdr3_aa: CASRLTGGTDTQYF
cdr3_nt: TGTGCCAGCAGACTGACAGGGGGCACAGATACGCAGTATTTT

d_call: -
clone_size: -
v_call: TRBV20-1
j_call: TRBJ1-2
cdr3_aa: CSASGGHLNYGYTF
cdr3_nt: TGCAGTGCTAGTGGGGGTCACCTTAACTATGGCTACACCTTC

d_call: TRBD1
clone_size: -
v_call: TRBV29-1
j_call: TRBJ1-2
cdr3_aa: CSVVTGGGYGYTF
cdr3_nt: TGCAGCGTTGTAACAGGGGGAGGCTATGGCTACACCTTC

d_call: -
clone_size: -
v_call: TRBV7-9
j_call: TRBJ2-4
cdr3_aa: CASSSYEQGAKNIQYF
cdr3_nt: TGTGCCAGCAGCTCATACGAACAGGGTGCCAAAAACATTCAGTACTTC

d_call: TRBD1
clone_size: -
v_call: TRBV13
j_call: TRBJ2-3
cdr3_aa: CASSLGETGAADTQYF
cdr3_nt: TGTGCCAGCAGCTTAGGGGAGACAGGGGCAGCAGATACGCAGTATTTT

d_call: -
clone_size: -
v_call: TRBV7-2
j_call: TRBJ1-3
cdr3_aa: CASSPQGNGNTIYF
cdr3_nt: TGTGCCAGCAGCCCACAGGGTAATGGAAACACCATATATTTT

d_call: -
clone_size: -
v_call: TRBV28
j_call: TRBJ1-1
cdr3_aa: CASSFGRAEAFF
cdr3_nt: TGTGCCAGCAGTTTTGGGCGGGCTGAAGCTTTCTTT

d_call: -
clone_size: -
v_call: TRBV12-3/TRBV12-4
j_call: TRBJ1-1
cdr3_aa: CASRPGGNTEAFF
cdr3_nt: TGTGCCAGCAGGCCCGGTGGAAACACTGAAGCTTTCTTT